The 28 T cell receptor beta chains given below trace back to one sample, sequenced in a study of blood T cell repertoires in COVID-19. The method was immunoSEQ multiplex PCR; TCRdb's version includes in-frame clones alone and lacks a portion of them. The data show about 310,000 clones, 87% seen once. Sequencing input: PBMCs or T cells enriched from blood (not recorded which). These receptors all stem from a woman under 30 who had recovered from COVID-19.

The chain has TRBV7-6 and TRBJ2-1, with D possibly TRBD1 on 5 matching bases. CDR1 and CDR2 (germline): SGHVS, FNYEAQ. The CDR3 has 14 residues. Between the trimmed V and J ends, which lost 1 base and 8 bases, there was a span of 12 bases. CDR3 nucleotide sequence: TGTGCCAGCAGCTTAGAGGTAGGGGCCGATGAGCAGTTCTTC. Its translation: CASSLEVGADEQFF.

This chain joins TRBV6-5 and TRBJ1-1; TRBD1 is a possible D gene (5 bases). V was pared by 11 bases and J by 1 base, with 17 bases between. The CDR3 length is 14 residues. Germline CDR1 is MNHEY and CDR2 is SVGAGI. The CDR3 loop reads CAVVMGHANTEAFF. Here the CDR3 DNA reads TGTGCCGTCGTCATGGGGCACGCGAACACTGAAGCTTTCTTT.

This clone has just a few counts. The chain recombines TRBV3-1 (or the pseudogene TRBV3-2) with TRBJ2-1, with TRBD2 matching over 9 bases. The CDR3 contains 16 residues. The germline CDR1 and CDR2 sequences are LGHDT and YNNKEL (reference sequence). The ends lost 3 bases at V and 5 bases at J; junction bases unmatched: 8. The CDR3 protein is CASSHLSGRFNNEQFF. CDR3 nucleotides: TGTGCCAGCAGCCACCTAAGCGGGAGGTTTAACAATGAGCAGTTCTTC.

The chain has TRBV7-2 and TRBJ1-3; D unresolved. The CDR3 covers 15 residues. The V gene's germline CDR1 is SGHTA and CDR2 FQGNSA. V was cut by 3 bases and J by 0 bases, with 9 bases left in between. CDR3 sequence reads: CASSLASLSGNTIYF. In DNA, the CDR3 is TGTGCCAGCAGCTTGGCATCCCTCTCTGGAAACACCATATATTTT.

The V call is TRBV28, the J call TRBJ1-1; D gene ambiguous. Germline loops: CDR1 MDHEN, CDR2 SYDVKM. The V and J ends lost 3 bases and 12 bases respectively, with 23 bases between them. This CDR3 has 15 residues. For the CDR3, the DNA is TGTGCCAGCAGTTTCCAGCTTGGGTTTTGGGCCCCTTCTTTCTTT. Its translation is CASSFQLGFWAPSFF.

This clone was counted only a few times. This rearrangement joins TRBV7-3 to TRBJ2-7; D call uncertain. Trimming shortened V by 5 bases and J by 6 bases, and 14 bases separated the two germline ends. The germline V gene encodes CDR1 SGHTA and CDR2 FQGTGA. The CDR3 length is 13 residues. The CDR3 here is CASSPNEYSEQYF. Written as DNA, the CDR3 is TGTGCCAGCAGCCCTAACGAGTATTCCGAGCAGTACTTC.

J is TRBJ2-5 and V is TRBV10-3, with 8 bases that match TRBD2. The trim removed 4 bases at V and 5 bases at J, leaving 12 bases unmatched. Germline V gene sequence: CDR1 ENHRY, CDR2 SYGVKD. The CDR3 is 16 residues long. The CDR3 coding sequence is TGTGCCATCAGTGGAGGAGCGGGAGCTGGATTGGAGACCCAGTACTTC. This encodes CAISGGAGAGLETQYF.

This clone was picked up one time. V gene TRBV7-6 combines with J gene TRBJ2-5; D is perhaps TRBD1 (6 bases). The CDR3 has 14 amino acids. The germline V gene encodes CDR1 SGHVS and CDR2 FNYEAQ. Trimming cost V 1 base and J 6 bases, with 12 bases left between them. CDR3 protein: CASSLGRGRQTQYF. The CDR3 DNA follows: TGTGCCAGCAGCTTAGGCAGGGGTCGGCAGACCCAGTACTTC.

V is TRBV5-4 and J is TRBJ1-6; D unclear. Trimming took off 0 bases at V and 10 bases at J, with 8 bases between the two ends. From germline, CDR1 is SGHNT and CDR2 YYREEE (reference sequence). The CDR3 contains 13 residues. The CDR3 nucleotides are TGTGCCAGCAGCTTGGACATGGTATCACCCCTCCACTTT. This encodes CASSLDMVSPLHF.

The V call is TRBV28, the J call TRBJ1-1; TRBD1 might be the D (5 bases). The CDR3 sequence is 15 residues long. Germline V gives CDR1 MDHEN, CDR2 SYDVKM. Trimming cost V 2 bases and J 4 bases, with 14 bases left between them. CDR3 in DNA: TGTGCCAGCAGTTTAACGGGTGTCGGGGGCACTGAAGCTTTCTTT. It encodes CASSLTGVGGTEAFF.

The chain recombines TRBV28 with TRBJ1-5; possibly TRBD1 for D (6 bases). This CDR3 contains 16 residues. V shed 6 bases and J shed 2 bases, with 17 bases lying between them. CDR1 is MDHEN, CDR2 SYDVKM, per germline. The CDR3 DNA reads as TGTGCCAGCAGCTTCAGGGGATCTCGGCGCAATCAGCCCCAGCATTTT. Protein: CASSFRGSRRNQPQHF.

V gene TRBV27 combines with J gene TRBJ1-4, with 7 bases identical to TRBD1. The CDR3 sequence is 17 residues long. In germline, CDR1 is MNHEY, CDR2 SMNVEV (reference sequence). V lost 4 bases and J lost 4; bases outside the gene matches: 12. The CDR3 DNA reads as TGTGCCAGCAGTTCCGGGCAGGACCAGGGGGGTAATGAAAAACTGTTTTTT. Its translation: CASSSGQDQGGNEKLFF.

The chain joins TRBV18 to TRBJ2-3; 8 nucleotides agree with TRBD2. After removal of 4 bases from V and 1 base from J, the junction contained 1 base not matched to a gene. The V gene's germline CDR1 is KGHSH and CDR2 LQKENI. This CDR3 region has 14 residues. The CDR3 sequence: CASSRAGGTDTQYF. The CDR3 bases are TGTGCCAGCTCACGAGCGGGGGGCACAGATACGCAGTATTTT.

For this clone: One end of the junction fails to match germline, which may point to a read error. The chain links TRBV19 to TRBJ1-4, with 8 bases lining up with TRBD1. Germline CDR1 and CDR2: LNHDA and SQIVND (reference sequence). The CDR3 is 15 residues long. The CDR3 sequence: CVSSLQTGARGKLFF. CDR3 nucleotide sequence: TGTGTCAGTAGTCTCCAGACAGGGGCCAGGGGAAAACTGTTTTTT.

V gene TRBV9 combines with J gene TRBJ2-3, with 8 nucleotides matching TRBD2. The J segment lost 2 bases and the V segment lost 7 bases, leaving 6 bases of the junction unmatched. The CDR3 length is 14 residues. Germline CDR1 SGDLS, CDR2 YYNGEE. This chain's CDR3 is CASRSGGHTDTQYF. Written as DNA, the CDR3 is TGTGCCAGCCGATCGGGGGGGCACACAGATACGCAGTATTTT.

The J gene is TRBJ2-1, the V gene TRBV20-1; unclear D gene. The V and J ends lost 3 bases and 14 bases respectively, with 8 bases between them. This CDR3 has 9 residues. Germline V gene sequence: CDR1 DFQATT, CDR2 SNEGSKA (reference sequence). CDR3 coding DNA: TGCAGTGCTAGCGGGTGCGAGTTCTTC. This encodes CSASGCEFF.

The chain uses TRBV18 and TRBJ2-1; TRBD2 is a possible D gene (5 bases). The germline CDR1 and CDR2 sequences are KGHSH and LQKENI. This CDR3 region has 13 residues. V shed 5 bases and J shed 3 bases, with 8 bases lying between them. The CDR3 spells CASSVAGYNEQFF. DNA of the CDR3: TGTGCCAGCTCAGTTGCGGGCTACAATGAGCAGTTCTTC. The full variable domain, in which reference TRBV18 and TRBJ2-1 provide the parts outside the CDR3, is NAGVMQNPRHLVRRRGQEARLRCSPMKGHSHVYWYRQLPEEGLKFMVYLQKENIIDESGMPKERFSAEFPKEGPSILRIQQVVRGDSAAYFCASSVAGYNEQFFGPGTRLTVL.

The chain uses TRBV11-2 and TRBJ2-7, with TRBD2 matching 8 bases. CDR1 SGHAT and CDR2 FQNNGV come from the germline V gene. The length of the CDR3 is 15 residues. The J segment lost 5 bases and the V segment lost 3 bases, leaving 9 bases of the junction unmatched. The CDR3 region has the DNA TGTGCCAGCAGCTTTAGCGGGAAGGCTACGGACGAGCAGTACTTC. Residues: CASSFSGKATDEQYF.

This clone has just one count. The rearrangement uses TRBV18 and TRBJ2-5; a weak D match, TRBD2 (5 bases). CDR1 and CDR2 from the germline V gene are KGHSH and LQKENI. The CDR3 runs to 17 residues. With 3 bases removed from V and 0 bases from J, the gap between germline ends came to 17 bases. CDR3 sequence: CASSPVTTQMDQETQYF. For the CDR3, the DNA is TGTGCCAGCTCACCCGTGACTACTCAAATGGACCAAGAGACCCAGTACTTC.

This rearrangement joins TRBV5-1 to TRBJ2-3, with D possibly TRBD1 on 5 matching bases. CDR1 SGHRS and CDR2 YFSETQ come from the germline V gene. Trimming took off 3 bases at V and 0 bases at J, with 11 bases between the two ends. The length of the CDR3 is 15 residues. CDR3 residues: CASSSDSGSTDTQYF. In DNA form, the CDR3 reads TGCGCCAGCAGCTCAGACAGTGGGAGCACAGATACGCAGTATTTT.

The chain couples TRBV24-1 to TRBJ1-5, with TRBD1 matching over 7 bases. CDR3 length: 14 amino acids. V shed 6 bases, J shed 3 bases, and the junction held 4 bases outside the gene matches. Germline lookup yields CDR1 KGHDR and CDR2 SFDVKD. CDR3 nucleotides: TGTGCCACCAGTCCCAGGGGGTTCAATCAGCCCCAGCATTTT. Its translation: CATSPRGFNQPQHF.

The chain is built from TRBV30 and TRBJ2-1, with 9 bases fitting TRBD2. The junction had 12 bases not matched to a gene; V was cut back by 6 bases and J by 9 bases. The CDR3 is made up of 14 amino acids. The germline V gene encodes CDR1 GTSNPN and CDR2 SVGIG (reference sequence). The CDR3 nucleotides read TGTGCCTGTGGCCGGGTCGGAGCGGGGGGTGAGCAGTTCTTC. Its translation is CACGRVGAGGEQFF.

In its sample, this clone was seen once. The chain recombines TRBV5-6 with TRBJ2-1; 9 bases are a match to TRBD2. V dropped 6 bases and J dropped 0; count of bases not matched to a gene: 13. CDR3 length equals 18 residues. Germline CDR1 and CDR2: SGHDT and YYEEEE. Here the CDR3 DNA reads TGTGCCAGCACCTTCGAATTAGCGGGAGTAAGCTCCTACAATGAGCAGTTCTTC. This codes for CASTFELAGVSSYNEQFF.

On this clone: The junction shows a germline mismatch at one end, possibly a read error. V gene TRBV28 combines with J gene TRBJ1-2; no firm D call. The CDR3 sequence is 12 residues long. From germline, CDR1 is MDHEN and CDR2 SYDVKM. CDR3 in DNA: TGTACCAGTTTCGGGGATAACTATGGCTACACCTTC. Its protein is CTSFGDNYGYTF.

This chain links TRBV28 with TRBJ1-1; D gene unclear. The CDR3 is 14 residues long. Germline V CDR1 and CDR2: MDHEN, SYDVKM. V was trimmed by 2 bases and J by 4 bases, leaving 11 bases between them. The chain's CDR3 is CASSLGQRRTEAFF. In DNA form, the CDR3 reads TGTGCCAGCAGTTTAGGGCAGCGGCGCACTGAAGCTTTCTTT.

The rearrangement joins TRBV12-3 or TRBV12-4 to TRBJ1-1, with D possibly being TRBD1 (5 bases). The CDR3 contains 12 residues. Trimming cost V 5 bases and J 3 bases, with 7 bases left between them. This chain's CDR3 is CASSGGDTEAFF. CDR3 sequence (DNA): TGTGCCAGCAGTGGGGGGGACACTGAAGCTTTCTTT.

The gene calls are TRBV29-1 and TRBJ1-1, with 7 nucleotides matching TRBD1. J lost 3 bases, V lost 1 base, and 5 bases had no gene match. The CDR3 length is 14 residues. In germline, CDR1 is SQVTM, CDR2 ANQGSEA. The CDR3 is CSVEARDRYTEAFF. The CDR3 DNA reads TGCAGCGTTGAAGCGAGGGACAGATACACTGAAGCTTTCTTT.

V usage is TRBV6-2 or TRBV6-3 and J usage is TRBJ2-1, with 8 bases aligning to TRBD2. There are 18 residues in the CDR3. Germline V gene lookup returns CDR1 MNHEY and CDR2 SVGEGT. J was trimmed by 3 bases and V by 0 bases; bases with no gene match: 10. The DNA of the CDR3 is TGTGCCAGCAGTTACTCGCAACTGACTAGCGCGCACTACAATGAGCAGTTCTTC. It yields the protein CASSYSQLTSAHYNEQFF.